The subject of this entry is one T cell receptor (beta chain). Its binding antigen is unknown. Per-nucleotide qualities are absent, and no much larger clonotype sits a single base away. The data stem from a study of CD8 T cells in Susac syndrome (dated by TCRdb to between 2018 and 2021). General notes on the study: Whether CD8+ T cell activation and differentiation in Susac syndrome was antigen driven was tested using repertoire sequencing.

Peripheral blood CD8+ and CD4+ T cells from healthy donors, Susac syndrome patients and multiple sclerosis patients were profiled using high-throughput TCR beta sequencing. The multiple sclerosis controls were treatment-naive patients whose relapsing-remitting disease, either stable or active, fulfilled the revised McDonald criteria. CD8+ TEMRA cells were enriched by FACS, while bulk CD8+ and CD4+ T cells were purified by magnetic negative isolation. Blood was collected in EDTA tubes and processed within 24 hours, with PBMCs isolated through density gradient centrifugation. PBMCs intended for TCR sequencing were frozen in liquid nitrogen and were later thawed in a 37 degrees C water bath. The sorted or isolated CD4+, CD8+ and CD8+ TEMRA cells reached a purity of at least 90%. RNA was extracted using the RNeasy kit, and roughly 0.5 to 1 microgram was reverse transcribed with random hexamers. The immunoSEQ multiplex PCR assay, which covers 54 Vbeta and 13 Jbeta segments, was used to amplify TCR beta CDR3 regions. To correct PCR amplification bias, a synthetic template baseline was used for both primer optimization and computational correction. The study's own analysis went as follows. Only productive sequences were kept, with reads annotated to V, D and J genes according to IMGT and analyzed in immunoSEQ Analyzer. Clonality was computed as one minus Shannon entropy normalized by log2 of the number of productive unique sequences. For each patient and control, public and private clones were evaluated among the 100 most prevalent clones. Clones were defined as Susac-specific when absent from the healthy and MS cohorts, from over a thousand published viral clones and from other ImmuneACCESS disease sequences. The raw public data were reprocessed by TCRdb itself: fastp quality trimming at Q25, MiXCR clonotype calling, in-frame beta chains only. Every CDR3 protein is listed once, alongside the most common genes and DNA of its rows. V and J calls and clone size were set by TCRdb, not the authors. The sample table records a few hundred thousand distinct CDR3 sequences; roughly 94% of these occur just once. The ten top clones hold 0.082% of the sample.

The paper as a whole reports these results and caveats: The study acknowledged that relatively few individuals were included in the TCR sequencing and HLA analysis.

V is clipped by 4 bases and J by 13 bases, and the sequence between their germline boundaries is 19 bases long. The CDR3 measures 13 amino acids from cysteine to phenylalanine. Only the CDR3 DNA stays, 39 bases, in frame from base 1. The sample comprised CD4+ T cells from PBMCs. The receptor was isolated from a human donor with multiple sclerosis. The chain is encoded by TRBV12-3 or TRBV12-4 joined to TRBJ1-2; the D gene assignment is ambiguous. The nucleotides are TGTGCCAGCAGTTCCGGGCCTTGGGAATTCTGCACCTTC. It translates to CASSSGPWEFCTF.